These 18 T cell receptor beta chains were sequenced from one sample in a study of CD8 T cells in ankylosing spondylitis. TCRdb re-analysed the 5' RACE reads in MiXCR, keeping a single row per CDR3 protein. The sample contains 150,000 to 200,000 distinct CDR3 sequences, 10% to 15% of which appear only once. The sample was blood, either unsorted or a sorted T cell fraction (not recorded which). These TCRs come from a female donor with ankylosing spondylitis or in good health (not recorded which).

This clonotype was recorded at least ten times. V and J are TRBV28 and TRBJ2-3; weak D call: TRBD1 (5 bases). Germline values: CDR1 MDHEN, CDR2 SYDVKM. V shed 5 bases and J shed 4 bases, with 16 bases lying between them. The CDR3 has 15 amino acids. CDR3 nucleotides: TGTGCCAGCAGTCGCCAAGGCAGCAGGGCAGATACGCAGTATTTT. Amino acid sequence: CASSRQGSRADTQYF.

In this sample, this clonotype turned up many times. J is TRBJ2-3 and V is TRBV24-1, with 8 positions matching TRBD2. This CDR3 region has 14 residues. Germline CDR1 KGHDR, CDR2 SFDVKD. Unmatched junction bases numbered 2, after V lost 3 bases and J lost 4 bases. This CDR3 reads CATSDPGGADTQYF. CDR3 bases: TGTGCCACCAGTGATCCGGGGGGGGCAGATACGCAGTATTTT.

This clonotype was recorded many times. V usage is TRBV5-8 and J usage is TRBJ2-2; D unclear. The CDR3 has 14 amino acids. Germline CDR1 is SGHTS and CDR2 is YDEGEE. The V end was cut by 2 bases, the J end by 0 bases, with 5 bases between. The CDR3 spells CASSFLPNTGELFF. In DNA, the CDR3 is TGTGCCAGCAGCTTCCTGCCGAACACCGGGGAGCTGTTTTTT.

This clonotype has only a few counts. The V and J genes are TRBV9 and TRBJ2-3; D gene ambiguous. This CDR3 is 12 amino acids long. V was cut by 7 bases and J by 2 bases, with 8 bases left in between. CDR1 and CDR2 (germline): SGDLS, YYNGEE. The CDR3 DNA is TGTGCCAGCGAAAGGATCACAGATACGCAGTATTTT. Translation gives CASERITDTQYF.

This clonotype was counted ten times or more. V is TRBV18 and J is TRBJ1-5; the D gene is possibly TRBD1 (5 bases). This CDR3 contains 13 residues. CDR1 and CDR2 (germline): KGHSH, LQKENI. Trimming took 6 bases from V and 8 from J, leaving 14 bases between them. The CDR3 nucleotides are TGTGCCAGCTCTCCCGGGGGACCGGAGCCCCAGCATTTT. This encodes CASSPGGPEPQHF.

The chain employs TRBV7-8 and TRBJ1-3, with a weak D call TRBD1 (6 bases). This CDR3 region has 16 residues. V was clipped by 5 bases and J by 2 bases, with 16 bases between them. The V gene's germline CDR1 is SGHVS and CDR2 FQNEAQ. CDR3 sequence: CASSLGGPGAGNTIYF. The CDR3 DNA sequence: TGTGCCAGCAGCCTAGGGGGGCCCGGAGCTGGAAACACCATATATTTT.

On this clonotype: Being one base from a much bigger clone, this may be a read error. The rearrangement links TRBV6-1 to TRBJ2-7; TRBD2 is a possible D gene (6 bases). CDR1 and CDR2 (germline): MNHNS, SASEGT. The CDR3 spans 16 residues. Trimming removed 1 base from V and 2 bases from J, with 15 bases in between. CDR3 nucleotide sequence: TGTGCCAGCAGTGAAGATCCTAGCTGGAGGGCCTACGAGCAGTACTTC. Its protein product is CASSEDPSWRAYEQYF.

This clonotype was counted ten times or more. The V and J genes are TRBV4-3 and TRBJ1-3, with D unclear. V lost 1 base and J 4 bases, leaving 5 bases between the germline ends. The CDR3 covers 13 residues. Germline V gene lookup returns CDR1 LGHNA and CDR2 YSLEER. CDR3 sequence (DNA): TGCGCCAGCAGCCAAGTGACGGGAAACACCATATATTTT. This translates into CASSQVTGNTIYF.

This clonotype came up a few times. The chain is built from TRBV7-2 and TRBJ2-3, with TRBD2 matching 11 bases. J was trimmed by 4 bases and V by 0 bases; bases with no gene match: 0. The CDR3 length is 15 residues. Germline loops: CDR1 SGHTA, CDR2 FQGNSA. The CDR3 nucleotides are TGTGCCAGCAGCTTAGCTAGCGGGAGGGCAGATACGCAGTATTTT. Encoded protein: CASSLASGRADTQYF.

This clonotype has ten or more counts. The chain is built from TRBV29-1 and TRBJ2-7; D may correspond to TRBD1 or TRBD2 (5 bases each). Trimming left V 2 bases short and J 3 bases short, with 8 bases between. In germline, CDR1 is SQVTM, CDR2 ANQGSEA. The CDR3 has 12 amino acids. The CDR3 protein is CSVELGDYEQYF. Here the CDR3 DNA reads TGCAGCGTTGAACTGGGGGACTACGAGCAGTACTTC.

The chain carries TRBV5-1 and TRBJ2-7; D is undetermined. Germline CDR1 SGHRS, CDR2 YFSETQ. The CDR3 runs 14 residues. The V end lost 3 bases, the J end lost 1 base, and 11 bases lay between the germline ends. Here the CDR3 reads CASSYGFGSYEQYF. CDR3 sequence (DNA): TGCGCCAGCAGCTATGGGTTTGGTTCCTACGAGCAGTACTTC.

This clonotype was counted many times. The chain combines TRBV6-1 with TRBJ1-5, with 7 nucleotides matching TRBD1. Germline trimming cut 5 bases from V and 2 bases from J; bases unmatched to any gene: 12. Germline V lookup: CDR1 MNHNS, CDR2 SASEGT. This CDR3 contains 17 residues. In DNA form, the CDR3 reads TGTGCCAGCAGTCAAAACAGGGGAAATAGAGGCAATCAGCCCCAGCATTTT. Encoded protein: CASSQNRGNRGNQPQHF.

CDR3 region: CASTLTGFSGANVLTF. DNA of the CDR3: TGTGCCAGCACCCTGACAGGGTTCTCTGGGGCCAACGTCCTGACTTTC. The chain uses TRBV27 and TRBJ2-6; 7 bases map to TRBD1. Losses at the gene ends were 7 bases for V and 0 bases for J; bases not matched to a gene: 6. This CDR3 comprises 16 residues. Per the germline V gene, CDR1 is MNHEY and CDR2 is SMNVEV (reference sequence).

This clonotype occurred many times. This chain joins TRBV6-1 and TRBJ1-2, with TRBD1 identical over 11 bases. Looked up from germline, CDR1 is MNHNS and CDR2 is SASEGT. This CDR3 spans 15 amino acids. Trimming cost V 3 bases and J 6 bases; bases outside gene matches: 6. CDR3 in DNA: TGTGCCAGCAGTGACCCAGGGACAGGGGGGAATGGCTACACCTTC. Its translation is CASSDPGTGGNGYTF.

The sample holds a few counts of this clonotype. The J gene is TRBJ1-5, the V gene TRBV7-2; D is uncertain. The CDR3 is 13 residues long. The germline CDR1 and CDR2 sequences are SGHTA and FQGNSA. Trimming cost V 4 bases and J 4 bases, with 8 bases left between them. For the CDR3, the DNA is TGTGCCAGCAGCTCGCAGGCAAATCAGCCCCAGCATTTT. This encodes CASSSQANQPQHF.

This clonotype was picked up a small number of times. The chain carries TRBV6-4 and TRBJ2-2; no clear D gene. The CDR3 is made up of 13 amino acids. V lost 2 bases and J lost 6, with 7 bases in between. Germline CDR1 and CDR2: MRHNA and SNTAGT. DNA for the CDR3: TGTGCCAGCAGTGACCAGCTATCCGGGGAGCTGTTTTTT. Amino acid sequence: CASSDQLSGELFF.

This clonotype was seen at least ten times. The chain joins TRBV7-8 to TRBJ1-1; D unclear. V was shortened by 5 bases and J by 2 bases, with 12 bases between the two germline ends. The length of the CDR3 is 14 residues. The germline V gene has CDR1 SGHVS and CDR2 FQNEAQ. The CDR3 loop is CASSRGLINTEAFF. DNA of the CDR3: TGTGCCAGCAGCCGCGGTCTGATCAACACTGAAGCTTTCTTT.

This clonotype showed up many times. V usage is TRBV20-1 and J usage is TRBJ1-5; no firm D call. The V gene lost 3 bases and the J gene lost 4 bases, with 10 bases spanning the gap. The CDR3 covers 13 residues. CDR1 and CDR2 (germline): DFQATT, SNEGSKA (reference sequence). The CDR3 nucleotides read TGCAGTGCTAGCCCACGCACAAATCAGCCCCAGCATTTT. Translated: CSASPRTNQPQHF.